These 15 T cell receptor beta chains originate from one sample sequenced in a study of beta chain features in type 1 diabetes. The study, taken as a whole, reports: Significant though moderate, a shortening of TCRB CDR3s appeared in all four CD4+ subsets of Type 1 diabetes patients.

Antigen specificity for these receptors is unknown. Every bit of the isolated RNA underwent reverse transcription, so sequencing read expressed TCRB transcripts. Here immunoSEQ multiplex PCR was the method, and the copy in TCRdb shows in-frame clones only, minus some. The sample lists hundreds of thousands of clones, over 12% occurring once. The sample comprised naive CD4+ T cells from blood. The receptors were gathered from a young man with type 1 diabetes.

This sequence joins TRBV30 and TRBJ2-1; D not resolved. Trimming pared 3 bases from V and 1 base from J, leaving 7 bases between. The CDR3 runs to 13 residues. Germline assignment: CDR1 GTSNPN and CDR2 SVGIG (reference sequence). The CDR3 region is CAWSAFSYNEQFF. CDR3 coding DNA: TGTGCCTGGAGCGCGTTTTCCTACAATGAGCAGTTCTTC. Looking up the rest from reference TRBV30 and TRBJ2-1 gives the full variable domain: SQTIHQWPATLVQPVGSPLSLECTVEGTSNPNLYWYRQAAGRGLQLLFYSVGIGQISSEVPQNLSASRPQDRQFILSSKKLLLSDSGFYLCAWSAFSYNEQFFGPGTRLTVL.

In this sample, this clone turned up a few times. Distinct nucleotide sequences in the sample also encode this CDR3. The chain employs TRBV9 and TRBJ2-5, with 8 positions matching TRBD2. The ends lost 2 bases at V and 4 bases at J; junction bases unmatched: 1. The CDR3 sequence is 13 residues long. Germline CDR1 reads SGDLS; CDR2 reads YYNGEE. In DNA form, the CDR3 reads TGTGCCAGCAGCGTCCTAGCGGGAGAGACCCAGTACTTC. Translation: CASSVLAGETQYF.

This clone was recorded a few times. This sample also contains other DNA sequences that code for the same CDR3. The chain is built from TRBV28 and TRBJ2-7, with 7 bases identical to TRBD2. This CDR3 has 12 residues. In germline, CDR1 is MDHEN, CDR2 SYDVKM. V shed 6 bases and J 3 bases; nucleotides not matched to a gene: 2. CDR3 DNA sequence: TGTGCCAGCAGCTTAGCGGGCTACGAGCAGTACTTC. Protein product: CASSLAGYEQYF.

A remark on this clone: This sample also contains other DNA sequences that code for the same CDR3. The CDR3 spells CASSVAASYNEQFF. CDR3 bases: TGTGCCAGCAGCGTAGCGGCGTCCTACAATGAGCAGTTCTTC. The chain employs TRBV9 and TRBJ2-1; no firm D call. Germline CDR1 is SGDLS and CDR2 is YYNGEE. Trimming took off 0 bases at V and 1 base at J, with 5 bases between the two ends. This CDR3 comprises 14 residues.

This clone appeared once. This chain uses TRBV7-9 with TRBJ1-2; D is undetermined. The germline CDR1 and CDR2 sequences are SEHNR and FQNEAQ (reference sequence). Trimming cost V 5 bases and J 4 bases, with 11 bases left between them. The CDR3 covers 13 residues. The CDR3 reads CASSGTLGYGYTF. The CDR3 DNA sequence: TGTGCCAGCAGCGGTACCCTAGGCTATGGCTACACCTTC.

The rearrangement links TRBV6-1 to TRBJ1-1; 7 nucleotides agree with TRBD1. Germline lookup yields CDR1 MNHNS and CDR2 SASEGT. V lost 7 bases to trimming and J lost 10 bases; unmatched junction nucleotides: 9. The CDR3 length is 12 residues. The CDR3, as DNA: TGTGCCAGCACGCGGGACAGACGGGTAGCTTTCTTT. This gives the protein CASTRDRRVAFF.

J is TRBJ2-7 and V is TRBV6-5; D uncertain. Germline V gives CDR1 MNHEY, CDR2 SVGAGI. Trimming cost V 0 bases and J 6 bases, with 12 bases left between them. The CDR3 has 14 amino acids. The DNA of the CDR3 is TGTGCCAGCAGTTACTCAACGGCGCCCGGCGAGCAGTACTTC. Its translation: CASSYSTAPGEQYF.

This sequence joins TRBV9 and TRBJ2-7, with D possibly matching TRBD1 (5 bases). In germline, CDR1 is SGDLS, CDR2 YYNGEE. V dropped 0 bases and J dropped 3 bases, with 16 bases sitting between them. This CDR3 contains 16 residues. CDR3 sequence (DNA): TGTGCCAGCAGCGTAGAGGCAGGGTCTTATAGCTACGAGCAGTACTTC. This codes for CASSVEAGSYSYEQYF.

A word on this clone: The same CDR3 is also encoded by other DNA sequences in this sample. The rearrangement links TRBV28 to TRBJ1-2; D perhaps matches TRBD1 (5 bases). This CDR3 has 12 amino acids. V was pared by 2 bases and J by 5 bases, with 6 bases between. CDR1 is MDHEN and CDR2 is SYDVKM in the germline V gene. CDR3 sequence reads: CASSLGGYGYTF. CDR3 bases: TGTGCCAGCAGTTTAGGGGGTTATGGCTACACCTTC.

The V gene is TRBV27, the J gene TRBJ1-5; perhaps TRBD1 as D (6 bases). Germline CDR1 and CDR2: MNHEY and SMNVEV (reference sequence). Trimming removed 5 bases from V and 1 base from J, with 9 bases in between. CDR3 length: 14 residues. The DNA for the CDR3 is TGTGCCAGCAGTATTGGACAGAGCAATCAGCCCCAGCATTTT. Protein product: CASSIGQSNQPQHF.

The CDR3 nucleotides are TGTGCCAGCAACCCACTAGCGGGAGGAACAGATACGCAGTATTTT. This gives the protein CASNPLAGGTDTQYF. This rearrangement joins TRBV6-5 to TRBJ2-3; 12 bases align to TRBD2. The CDR3 covers 15 residues. Per germline, CDR1 MNHEY and CDR2 SVGAGI. The trim removed 7 bases at V and 3 bases at J, leaving 5 bases unmatched.

This clone has more than one count but fewer than ten. V is TRBV13 and J is TRBJ2-2; 10 nucleotides line up with TRBD1. CDR1 is PRHDT and CDR2 is FYEKMQ in the germline V gene (reference sequence). The length of the CDR3 is 17 residues. Losses at the gene ends were 1 base for V and 4 bases for J; bases not matched to a gene: 6. For the CDR3, the DNA is TGTGCCAGCAGCTTAGAAGGGACAGGGGACTTCACCGGGGAGCTGTTTTTT. Its translation: CASSLEGTGDFTGELFF.

In this sample, this clone turned up a few times. The rearrangement uses TRBV27 and TRBJ1-2; no clear D. The CDR3 covers 14 residues. Germline V gene data show CDR1 as MNHEY and CDR2 as SMNVEV (reference sequence). V was trimmed by 3 bases and J by 5 bases, leaving 13 bases between them. CDR3 sequence (DNA): TGTGCCAGCAGTTTTGCGTCAAGTCTTTATGGCTACACCTTC. Residues: CASSFASSLYGYTF.

The chain has TRBV5-1 and TRBJ2-1; 10 nucleotides agree with TRBD2. With 4 bases clipped from V and 4 bases from J, the junction kept 11 bases outside the gene matches. The CDR3 sequence is 17 residues long. Germline V gene lookup returns CDR1 SGHRS and CDR2 YFSETQ. The chain's CDR3 is CASSLGLAGVGYNEQFF. In nucleotides, the CDR3 is TGCGCCAGCAGCCTGGGGCTAGCGGGAGTGGGTTACAATGAGCAGTTCTTC. Using reference TRBV5-1 and TRBJ2-1 for the parts outside the CDR3, the full variable domain is KAGVTQTPRYLIKTRGQQVTLSCSPISGHRSVSWYQQTPGQGLQFLFEYFSETQRNKGNFPGRFSGRQFSNSRSEMNVSTLELGDSALYLCASSLGLAGVGYNEQFFGPGTRLTVL.

The CDR3 region has the DNA TGTGCCAGCAGCCGCGGGCAGGGCGATGAAAAACTGTTTTTT. Amino acid sequence: CASSRGQGDEKLFF. The J gene is TRBJ1-4, the V gene TRBV6-1; possibly TRBD1 for D (5 bases). The germline V gene encodes CDR1 MNHNS and CDR2 SASEGT. Trimming took 6 bases from V and 6 from J, leaving 14 bases between them. CDR3 size: 14 residues.